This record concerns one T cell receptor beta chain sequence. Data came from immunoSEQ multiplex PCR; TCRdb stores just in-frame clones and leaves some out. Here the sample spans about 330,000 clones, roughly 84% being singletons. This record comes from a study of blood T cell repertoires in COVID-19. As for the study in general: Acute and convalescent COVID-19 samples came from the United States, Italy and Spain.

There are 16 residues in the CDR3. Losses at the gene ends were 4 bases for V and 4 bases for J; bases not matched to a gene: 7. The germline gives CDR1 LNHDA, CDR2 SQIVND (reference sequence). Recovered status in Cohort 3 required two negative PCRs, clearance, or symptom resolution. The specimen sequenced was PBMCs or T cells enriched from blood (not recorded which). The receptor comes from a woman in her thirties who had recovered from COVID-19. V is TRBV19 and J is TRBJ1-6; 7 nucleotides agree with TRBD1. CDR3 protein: CASSSEGQPYNSPLHF. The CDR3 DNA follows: TGTGCCAGTAGTAGCGAGGGACAGCCTTATAATTCACCCCTCCACTTT.